This entry describes one TCR beta chain. Its specificity is not known. The sample comes from a study of early T cells in non-severe SARS-CoV-2 infection. At the level of the study: Sequencing was performed on bulk RNA from unsorted whole blood, leaving chains unpaired.

Individual cDNA molecules received unique molecular identifiers during library preparation. A single record per CDR3 protein comes from TCRdb applying MiXCR to the 5' RACE reads. The sample includes about 25,000 distinct CDR3 sequences, about 4.5% seen only once; the top ten take roughly an eighth. Between the trimmed V and J ends, which lost 8 bases and 4 bases, there was a span of 19 bases. The CDR3 consists of 15 residues. Looked up from germline, CDR1 is SGHAT and CDR2 is FQNNGV. Study observations and caveats: Matches to VDJdb favored anti-spike CD8 responses and missed private and CD4 specificities.

The chain uses TRBV11-2 and TRBJ2-3; D perhaps matches TRBD2 (6 bases). This clonotype was sampled from an adult who was a healthcare worker with PCR-confirmed SARS-CoV-2 infection or an uninfected control (not recorded which). Sequencing was performed on whole blood. DNA for the CDR3: TGTGCCAGCGGCCCATCGGGAGTCCAGGCAGATACGCAGTATTTT. Its protein product is CASGPSGVQADTQYF.